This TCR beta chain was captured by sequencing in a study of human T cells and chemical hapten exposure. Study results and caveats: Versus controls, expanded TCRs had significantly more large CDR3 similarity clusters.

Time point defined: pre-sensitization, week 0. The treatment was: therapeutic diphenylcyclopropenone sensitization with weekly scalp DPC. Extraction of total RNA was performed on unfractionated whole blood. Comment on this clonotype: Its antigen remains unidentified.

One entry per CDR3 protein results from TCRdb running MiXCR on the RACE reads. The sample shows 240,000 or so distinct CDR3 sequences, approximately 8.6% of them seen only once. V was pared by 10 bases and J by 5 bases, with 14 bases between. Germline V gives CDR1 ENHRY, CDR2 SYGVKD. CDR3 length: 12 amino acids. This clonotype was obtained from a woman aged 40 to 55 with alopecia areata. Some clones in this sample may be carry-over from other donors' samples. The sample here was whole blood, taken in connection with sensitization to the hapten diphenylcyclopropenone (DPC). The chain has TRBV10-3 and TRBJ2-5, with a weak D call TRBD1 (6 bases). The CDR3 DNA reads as TGTGCCACGGACAGTCCAGGGGAGACCCAGTACTTC. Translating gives CATDSPGETQYF.